This TCR beta chain was recovered during a study of cytomegalovirus exposure and HLA in healthy donors (dated by TCRdb to the late 2010s). The study in broad terms: According to a later analysis, one platform produced both the roughly 130 validation repertoires and the 666 repertoires of the first cohort. The study aimed to test whether cataloging public T cell receptors could reveal signatures of past pathogen exposure. In addition to the first cohort of 666 subjects, a separate validation cohort of 130 or so different subjects was used. To predict cytomegalovirus infection status, the study combined high-throughput TCR immunosequencing, statistical association of individual TCRs with disease status, and machine learning.

The library was produced with the immunoSEQ multiplex PCR assay. Processing in the source paper ran as follows. A statistical classification framework was developed to diagnose cytomegalovirus status using the catalog of TCR beta chain sequences. TCRdb holds this immuneACCESS table with in-frame rearrangements only. Some clones are missing; in checked studies, unresolved V genes explain under half, and the rest has no known cause. D and trimming were read from the DNA, whereas the V and J calls and clone size are those reported in that table. Across this sample there are about 78,000 clones, with approximately 95% seen only once. The ten largest clonotypes hold 1.5% to 2% of the sample. Overall study results and their limits: Subsequent analysis determined that TCRs grouped into clusters in the first cohort also showed a tendency toward co-occurrence across the roughly 110 validation repertoires, and about 94% of cluster scores exceeded 0. A few of the identified cytomegalovirus-associated TCR beta chains were confirmed in vitro to be specific for cytomegalovirus antigens. Most TCR sequences were observed very rarely across donors, whereas some public TCRs were present in many individuals. In the study, around 160 TCR beta chains were listed as associated with cytomegalovirus. The validation cohort had no HLA typing available for a later analysis, so co-occurrence within that cohort was assessed over all 120 or so repertoires. The authors suggested that the approach could potentially be generalized to other disease states and immunological phenotypes. The classifier was reported to diagnose cytomegalovirus status with high specificity and sensitivity in both the original cohort and the validation cohort.

Worth noting for this clone: Its antigen remains undetermined. The input lacks base qualities; no much larger clone sits a single base away.

Donors formed part of the validation cohort, which comprised about 120 subjects and was distinct from the first cohort of under 750 subjects. The material sequenced was PBMCs. The TCR was taken from a man between 18 and 35 years old in good health and CMV-seropositive.

DNA sequence: TGTGCCAGCAGCTTAGACCAGGGCGGGGCAGATACGCAGTATTTT. Its amino acids are CASSLDQGGADTQYF. The chain is encoded by TRBV7-9 joined to TRBJ2-3; 6 matching bases give a weak D call of TRBD2. CDR1 and CDR2 were assigned from the germline V gene (reference sequence) as SEHNR and FQNEAQ. The CDR3 sequence holds 15 residues, the cysteine and phenylalanine included. Of the read, only the CDR3 DNA is kept; its 45 bases are in frame from base 1. Deletion took 1 base off V and 4 bases off J, with a span of 12 bases between the germline ends. With the portions outside the CDR3 filled from the reference TRBV7-9 and TRBJ2-3 genes, the complete variable region becomes DTGVSQNPRHKITKRGQNVTFRCDPISEHNRLYWYRQTLGQGPEFLTYFQNEAQLEKSRLLSDRFSAERPKGSFSTLEIQRTEQGDSAMYLCASSLDQGGADTQYFGPGTRLTVL.